The 26 T cell receptor beta chains listed next were all sequenced from one sample in a study of cytomegalovirus exposure and HLA in healthy donors. Primers: 60 Vbeta forward and 13 Jbeta reverse. Assay: immunoSEQ multiplex PCR; the TCRdb copy retains only in-frame clones and omits some. The sample holds about 170,000 clones; around 77% are singletons and the top ten take just over 2%. Material: PBMCs. The receptor source for this set is a woman aged 30 to 39 in good health and CMV-seropositive.

The chain recombines TRBV29-1 with TRBJ1-1, with 7 bases fitting TRBD1. This CDR3 is built from 11 residues. Germline trimming cut 7 bases from V and 4 bases from J; bases unmatched to any gene: 3. The germline V gene has CDR1 SQVTM and CDR2 ANQGSEA. The CDR3 coding sequence is TGCAGCGCTCGGGACAGCACTGAAGCTTTCTTT. Protein sequence: CSARDSTEAFF.

The J gene is TRBJ2-7, the V gene TRBV5-1, with 9 bases lining up with TRBD2. Germline V CDR1 and CDR2: SGHRS, YFSETQ. The CDR3 extends over 23 amino acids. After removal of 0 bases from V and 0 bases from J, the junction contained 25 bases not matched to a gene. The CDR3 DNA reads as TGCGCCAGCAGCTTGGCGGCCCGCAGGGTAGGTAGTAGCGGGAGTCCTCCCTCCTACGAGCAGTACTTC. It specifies CASSLAARRVGSSGSPPSYEQYF.

The V gene is TRBV4-1, the J gene TRBJ2-4; 7 bases align to TRBD2. The CDR3 loop spans 18 amino acids. Germline CDR1 and CDR2: MGHRA and YSYEKL. Trimming removed 3 bases from V and 0 bases from J; junction bases left unmatched: 11. CDR3 region: CASSHQGSGALAKNIQYF. CDR3 nucleotide sequence: TGCGCCAGCAGCCATCAAGGGAGCGGGGCGCTAGCCAAAAACATTCAGTACTTC.

The chain links TRBV5-1 to TRBJ1-2; 10 bases match TRBD1. The CDR3 is 17 amino acids. Trimming took 0 bases from V and 7 from J; bases not matched to a gene: 12. Germline V gene sequence: CDR1 SGHRS, CDR2 YFSETQ. CDR3 bases: TGCGCCAGCAGCTTGGGGGCCGGGACAGGGGTTGGTATTGGCTACACCTTC. This translates into CASSLGAGTGVGIGYTF.

The chain links TRBV11-3 to TRBJ2-2; D possibly corresponds to TRBD2 (6 bases). The germline gives CDR1 SGHNT, CDR2 YENEEA. Trimming shortened V by 1 base and J by 6 bases, and 21 bases separated the two germline ends. This CDR3 contains 18 residues. In nucleotides, the CDR3 is TGTGCCAGCAGCTTAGTCATCCGTGGAGGGGAAGACGCCGGGGAGCTGTTTTTT. Amino acid sequence: CASSLVIRGGEDAGELFF. The full variable domain, with the rest looked up from reference TRBV11-3 and TRBJ2-2, is EAGVVQSPRYKIIEKKQPVAFWCNPISGHNTLYWYLQNLGQGPELLIRYENEEAVDDSQLPKDRFSAERLKGVDSTLKIQPAELGDSAVYLCASSLVIRGGEDAGELFFGEGSRLTVL.

The sample holds a few counts of this clone. The rearrangement links TRBV9 to TRBJ2-4, with D unclear. V was pared by 3 bases and J by 6 bases, with 16 bases between. CDR1 is SGDLS and CDR2 is YYNGEE in the germline V gene. CDR3 length: 15 residues. CDR3 DNA sequence: TGTGCCAGCAGCGCCACGACCCTTTCGGGAAACATTCAGTACTTC. Translating it yields CASSATTLSGNIQYF.

The chain is built from TRBV28 and TRBJ2-5, with D possibly TRBD2 on 6 matching bases. V shed 6 bases and J shed 0 bases, with 8 bases lying between them. CDR3 length equals 13 residues. Germline V lookup: CDR1 MDHEN, CDR2 SYDVKM. The CDR3 here is CASRLANQETQYF. The CDR3 DNA follows: TGTGCCAGCAGGCTAGCGAACCAAGAGACCCAGTACTTC.

J is TRBJ2-5 and V is TRBV7-6, with TRBD2 matching over 10 bases. CDR1 and CDR2 (germline): SGHVS, FNYEAQ. The CDR3 consists of 15 residues. Trimming removed 3 bases from V and 5 bases from J; junction bases left unmatched: 6. The CDR3 DNA is TGTGCCAGCAGCTTTCTAGCGGGAGCGGTGGAGACCCAGTACTTC. It encodes CASSFLAGAVETQYF.

About this clone itself: At the DNA level, this CDR3 is encoded by other sequences in the same sample as well. The chain uses TRBV7-2 and TRBJ1-5, with a tentative D call TRBD1 (5 bases). V was pared by 8 bases and J by 0 bases, with 8 bases between. CDR1 is SGHTA and CDR2 is FQGNSA in the germline V gene. The CDR3 spans 13 residues. The CDR3 loop is CASQGYSNQPQHF. The CDR3 DNA is TGTGCCAGCCAGGGCTATAGCAATCAGCCCCAGCATTTT.

This clone has just a few counts. The chain recombines TRBV4-3 with TRBJ2-3, with TRBD2 identical over 7 bases. CDR1 LGHNA and CDR2 YSLEER come from the germline V gene. The CDR3 is made up of 15 amino acids. The V gene end was trimmed by 6 bases and the J gene end by 6 bases; junction bases not matched to a gene: 12. The CDR3 is CASSRIFSAGDTQYF. DNA for the CDR3: TGCGCCAGCAGTCGTATCTTTTCAGCGGGGGATACGCAGTATTTT.

The J gene is TRBJ1-1, the V gene TRBV25-1; D remains ambiguous. The CDR3 consists of 14 residues. The ends were cut back, 4 bases at V and 1 base at J, with 10 bases in the middle. The germline CDR1 and CDR2 sequences are MGHDK and SYGVNS. Here the CDR3 DNA reads TGTGCCAGCAGTGCCAGGAGGGCGAACACTGAAGCTTTCTTT. Translated, it gives CASSARRANTEAFF.

The genes are TRBV30 and TRBJ1-3; perhaps TRBD1 as D (5 bases). The CDR3 totals 12 residues. Trimming pared 4 bases from V and 7 bases from J, leaving 11 bases between. Looked up from germline, CDR1 is GTSNPN and CDR2 is SVGIG (reference sequence). This CDR3 reads CAWTTAFNTIYF. CDR3 coding DNA: TGTGCCTGGACGACAGCGTTTAACACCATATATTTT.

The chain combines TRBV12-5 with TRBJ2-2; 8 bases are a match to TRBD2. This CDR3 spans 16 amino acids. Germline V gene sequence: CDR1 LGHNT, CDR2 FRNRAP. V trimming: 0 bases; J trimming: 7 bases; junction bases outside the gene matches: 7. The CDR3 loop reads CASGLVLPGGFGELFF. CDR3 nucleotide sequence: TGTGCTAGTGGTTTGGTACTTCCGGGGGGGTTCGGGGAGCTGTTTTTT.

The sample holds a few counts of this clone. The chain has TRBV5-1 and TRBJ2-5, with D perhaps TRBD2 (6 bases). V dropped 4 bases and J dropped 1 base, with 11 bases sitting between them. Germline V gene sequence: CDR1 SGHRS, CDR2 YFSETQ. The CDR3 loop spans 14 amino acids. The CDR3 here is CASSLGDFQETQYF. CDR3 bases: TGCGCCAGCAGCCTGGGGGACTTCCAAGAGACCCAGTACTTC. Full variable domain (rest looked up from reference TRBV5-1 and TRBJ2-5): KAGVTQTPRYLIKTRGQQVTLSCSPISGHRSVSWYQQTPGQGLQFLFEYFSETQRNKGNFPGRFSGRQFSNSRSEMNVSTLELGDSALYLCASSLGDFQETQYFGPGTRLLVL.

The J gene is TRBJ1-2, the V gene TRBV10-3, with 8 bases lining up with TRBD1. This CDR3 region has 13 residues. Looked up from germline, CDR1 is ENHRY and CDR2 is SYGVKD. The ends lost 11 bases at V and 6 bases at J; junction bases unmatched: 11. Written as DNA, the CDR3 is TGTGCCTCGAACAGGGGGAGACTGGATGGCTACACCTTC. This encodes CASNRGRLDGYTF.

The chain employs TRBV5-1 and TRBJ2-7, with TRBD1 matching 7 bases. J gave up 3 bases and V 5 bases, and 5 bases lay outside the gene matches. This CDR3 has 13 amino acids. Germline V gene lookup returns CDR1 SGHRS and CDR2 YFSETQ. The CDR3, as DNA: TGCGCCAGCAGAGTCGACAGGGACTACGAGCAGTACTTC. Translation gives CASRVDRDYEQYF.

This clone was detected only once. This chain links TRBV4-3 with TRBJ1-1, with D possibly TRBD1 on 5 matching bases. The CDR3 is 12 residues long. Germline loops: CDR1 LGHNA, CDR2 YSLEER. The V gene lost 7 bases and the J gene lost 7 bases, with 13 bases spanning the gap. The CDR3 DNA is TGCGCCAGCAAAAATGGGGACTTTGAAGCTTTCTTT. Its protein is CASKNGDFEAFF.

This clone was picked up a small number of times. V and J are TRBV9 and TRBJ2-1; 8 nucleotides match TRBD2. Germline CDR1 is SGDLS and CDR2 is YYNGEE. The CDR3 extends over 16 amino acids. J gave up 0 bases and V 1 base, and 3 bases lay outside the gene matches. In nucleotides, the CDR3 is TGTGCCAGCAGCGTATCCAGCGGGAGCTCCTACAATGAGCAGTTCTTC. It codes for CASSVSSGSSYNEQFF.

The genes are TRBV27 and TRBJ1-6, with D tentatively TRBD1 (5 bases). Germline V gene lookup returns CDR1 MNHEY and CDR2 SMNVEV (reference sequence). V was pared by 3 bases and J by 0 bases, with 18 bases between. This CDR3 contains 19 residues. The CDR3 region is CASSFSRVSPSSYNSPLHF. The CDR3, as DNA: TGTGCCAGCAGTTTCAGCAGGGTTTCCCCTAGCTCCTATAATTCACCCCTCCACTTT.

Details on this clone: The junction and the germline gene differ at one end; a read error may be behind it. V is TRBV7-9 and J is TRBJ1-1; no definite D call. Germline CDR1 is SEHNR and CDR2 is FQNEAQ (reference sequence). This CDR3 spans 13 amino acids. The CDR3 bases are TGTTCCAGCAGCTTACACGGGGACACTGAAGCTTTCTTT. This codes for CSSSLHGDTEAFF.

J is TRBJ1-2 and V is TRBV30; a possible D gene is TRBD1 (5 bases). Germline CDR1 reads GTSNPN; CDR2 reads SVGIG (reference sequence). Trimming removed 0 bases from V and 8 bases from J, with 13 bases in between. The CDR3 spans 13 residues. CDR3 in DNA: TGTGCCTGGAGTGTGGGACTAGGAGGGGGCTACACCTTC. It codes for CAWSVGLGGGYTF.

V usage is TRBV7-9 and J usage is TRBJ1-3; the D is unclear. The V and J ends lost 0 bases and 0 bases respectively, with 6 bases between them. This CDR3 spans 15 amino acids. Germline CDR1 reads SEHNR; CDR2 reads FQNEAQ (reference sequence). CDR3 in amino acids: CASSLAADSGNTIYF. For the CDR3, the DNA is TGTGCCAGCAGCTTAGCGGCAGACTCTGGAAACACCATATATTTT. The entire variable domain, with the rest obtained from reference TRBV7-9 and TRBJ1-3, is as follows: DTGVSQNPRHKITKRGQNVTFRCDPISEHNRLYWYRQTLGQGPEFLTYFQNEAQLEKSRLLSDRFSAERPKGSFSTLEIQRTEQGDSAMYLCASSLAADSGNTIYFGEGSWLTVV.

The chain has TRBV2 and TRBJ2-1; D gene ambiguous. The CDR3 length is 14 residues. Germline V gene lookup returns CDR1 SNHLY and CDR2 FYNNEI. The ends were cut back, 3 bases at V and 4 bases at J, with 10 bases in the middle. The CDR3 reads CASSDRSRYNEQFF. The DNA for the CDR3 is TGTGCCAGCAGTGACAGGTCTCGGTACAATGAGCAGTTCTTC. Supplemented by reference TRBV2 and TRBJ2-1, the full variable domain reads EPEVTQTPSHQVTQMGQEVILRCVPISNHLYFYWYRQILGQKVEFLVSFYNNEISEKSEIFDDQFSVERPDGSNFTLKIRSTKLEDSAMYFCASSDRSRYNEQFFGPGTRLTVL.

The chain combines TRBV12-5 with TRBJ2-1; TRBD1 agrees at 10 bases. The J segment lost 3 bases and the V segment lost 5 bases, leaving 4 bases of the junction unmatched. The CDR3 is 15 amino acids. Germline V gene data show CDR1 as LGHNT and CDR2 as FRNRAP. CDR3 in amino acids: CASGTGTGDYNEQFF. The CDR3 bases are TGTGCTAGTGGTACCGGGACAGGGGACTACAATGAGCAGTTCTTC.

The rearrangement links TRBV5-1 to TRBJ2-7; TRBD1 is a possible D gene (6 bases). CDR1 and CDR2 (germline): SGHRS, YFSETQ. The CDR3 runs to 14 residues. V lost 4 bases to trimming and J lost 0 bases, with 11 bases between them. This chain's CDR3 is CASSLDRSSYEQYF. CDR3 in DNA: TGCGCCAGCAGCCTCGACAGGAGCTCCTACGAGCAGTACTTC. Combining the CDR3 with reference TRBV5-1 and TRBJ2-7 gives the whole variable domain KAGVTQTPRYLIKTRGQQVTLSCSPISGHRSVSWYQQTPGQGLQFLFEYFSETQRNKGNFPGRFSGRQFSNSRSEMNVSTLELGDSALYLCASSLDRSSYEQYFGPGTRLTVT.

CDR3 amino acids: CASSLTSGGSYGYTF. The CDR3 region has the DNA TGTGCCAGCAGCCTAACATCAGGGGGGTCCTATGGCTACACCTTC. The chain links TRBV7-9 to TRBJ1-2, with 7 bases that match TRBD1. There are 15 residues in the CDR3. V lost 5 bases, J lost 4 bases, and 10 bases stayed unmatched. The germline V gene encodes CDR1 SEHNR and CDR2 FQNEAQ (reference sequence).